The clone carrying this T cell receptor (beta chain) has only one observation. The source of the sample is a study of T cell changes during pregnancy in multiple sclerosis. Repertoires were generated with immunoSEQ multiplex PCR, while TCRdb's copy carries only in-frame clones and drops some. The table has tens of thousands of clones, roughly 90% seen once. The starting material was CD8+ T cells from peripheral blood mononuclear cells, obtained before pregnancy. The clonotype was recovered from a female donor with multiple sclerosis, enrolled in a pregnancy study.

CDR3 sequence reads: CATSGRGGNQPQHF. CDR3 DNA: TGTGCCACCAGCGGCCGGGGGGGCAATCAGCCCCAGCATTTT. The chain joins TRBV15 to TRBJ1-5, with a tentative D call TRBD1 (5 bases). Germline V CDR1 and CDR2: LNHNV, YYDKDF (reference sequence). The CDR3 consists of 14 residues. Trimming took 5 bases from V and 2 from J, leaving 10 bases between them. Together with reference TRBV15 and TRBJ1-5, the CDR3 gives the full variable domain: DAMVIQNPRYQVTQFGKPVTLSCSQTLNHNVMYWYQQKSSQAPKLLFHYYDKDFNNEADTPDNFQSRRPNTSFCFLDIRSPGLGDTAMYLCATSGRGGNQPQHFGDGTRLSIL.